A selection of T cell receptor beta chains follows, all from one sample in a study of cytomegalovirus exposure and HLA in healthy donors. Sequencing used immunoSEQ multiplex PCR; TCRdb keeps in-frame clones, though not all of them. The sample carries about 130,000 clones, roughly 80% recorded once. Sequencing was carried out using PBMCs. The receptor set was obtained from a man aged 50 or older in good health and CMV-seronegative. The CDR3 runs from the conserved cysteine through the conserved F or W. A D gene is named only where the DNA matches it firmly. Clone size appears in some rows only: once, few, many, or a class for an expanded clone.

J	V	size	D	DNA	CDR3
TRBJ2-7	TRBV5-1	.	TRBD2	TGCGCCAGCAGCGGGACTAGTACCTACGAGCAGTACTTC	CASSGTSTYEQYF
TRBJ2-1	TRBV11-2	.	TRBD2	TGTGCCAGCAGCTTCGGGCGGACTAGCGGGAACGCTAACAATGAGCAGTTCTTC	CASSFGRTSGNANNEQFF
TRBJ2-3	TRBV5-1	.	TRBD1	TGCGCCAGCAGCTCCTTGGGGCCCCAGGGGGCTGTTGAGAATACGCAGTATTTT	CASSSLGPQGAVENTQYF
TRBJ1-1	TRBV28	.	.	TGTGCCAGCAGTACCCCGGGTAACACTGAAGCTTTCTTT	CASSTPGNTEAFF
TRBJ1-5	TRBV5-1	once	.	TGCGCCAGCAGCCCGGGACACCCCGCCGGTCAGCCCCAGCATTTT	CASSPGHPAGQPQHF
TRBJ1-2	TRBV19	.	TRBD1	TGTGCCAGTAGTGTTCGGACAGGCATAAACTATGGCTACACCTTC	CASSVRTGINYGYTF
TRBJ1-1	TRBV25-1	.	.	TGTGCCAGCAGCCAGGACCGACTGAGGGCTGAAGCTTTCTTT	CASSQDRLRAEAFF
TRBJ1-1	TRBV28	.	.	TGTGCCAGCAGTGGGACACTTGGCACTGAAGCTTTCTTT	CASSGTLGTEAFF
TRBJ2-3	TRBV9	.	.	TGTGCCAGCAGCCCAGGAGCGGTAGTCACAGATACGCAGTATTTT	CASSPGAVVTDTQYF
TRBJ1-1	TRBV2	few	.	TGTGCCAGCAGCCCCGTCTTCGCTGAAGCTTTCTTT	CASSPVFAEAFF
TRBJ1-2	TRBV7-3	.	.	TGTGCCAGCAGCTTAGATGGGCCGGGAGGCGGCTACACCTTC	CASSLDGPGGGYTF
TRBJ2-1	TRBV7-2	.	.	TGTGCCAGCAGGTCCCGGGACACCTACAATGAGCAGTTCTTC	CASRSRDTYNEQFF
TRBJ2-7	TRBV7-6	.	.	TGTGCCAGCAGCTCCAGCTCCTACGAGCAGTACTTC	CASSSSSYEQYF
TRBJ2-2	TRBV2	.	TRBD1	TGTGCCAGCGCCGGGACAGTGAACACCGGGGAGCTGTTTTTT	CASAGTVNTGELFF
TRBJ2-7	TRBV5-1	.	TRBD2	TGCGCCAGCAAACTAGCGGGCTCCTACGAGCAGTACTTC	CASKLAGSYEQYF
TRBJ2-3	TRBV28	.	.	TGTGCCAGCAGTTTATCCCGACAGGCTAGATTGACAGATACGCAGTATTTT	CASSLSRQARLTDTQYF
TRBJ1-1	TRBV6-1	.	TRBD1	TGTGCCAGCAGACCGACAGGGGCGAACACTGAAGCTTTCTTT	CASRPTGANTEAFF
TRBJ1-5	TRBV19	.	TRBD1	TGTGCCAGTATTAAGGACAGGACTAGCAATCAGCCCCAGCATTTT	CASIKDRTSNQPQHF
TRBJ2-5	TRBV2	.	.	TGTGCCAGCACTCAAAACGGGTTGGAGACCCAGTACTTC	CASTQNGLETQYF
TRBJ2-5	TRBV7-2	.	TRBD2	TGTGCCAGCAGCTTAGCGGGTGGCGGGAGAGGGGAGACCCAGTACTTC	CASSLAGGGRGETQYF
TRBJ2-2	TRBV5-1	.	TRBD2	TGCGCCAGCAGCTTGGGGCTAGCGGGAATCCACGGGGAGCTGTTTTTT	CASSLGLAGIHGELFF
TRBJ2-7	TRBV19	.	.	TGTGCCAGTAGTCTTAATAGGGAGTACGAGCAGTACTTC	CASSLNREYEQYF
TRBJ1-1	TRBV7-2	.	.	TGTGCCAGCAGCTTAGGTCAGTCGGCTTTCTTT	CASSLGQSAFF
TRBJ1-4	TRBV5-4	.	.	TGTGCCAGCAGCTTGTCCCCATCGCTCCTCCCCCAGGGCCGTAATGAAAAACTGTTTTTT	CASSLSPSLLPQGRNEKLFF
TRBJ1-3	TRBV19	once	.	TGTGCCAGTACTCTACAGGGAATGAGAAACACCATATATTTT	CASTLQGMRNTIYF